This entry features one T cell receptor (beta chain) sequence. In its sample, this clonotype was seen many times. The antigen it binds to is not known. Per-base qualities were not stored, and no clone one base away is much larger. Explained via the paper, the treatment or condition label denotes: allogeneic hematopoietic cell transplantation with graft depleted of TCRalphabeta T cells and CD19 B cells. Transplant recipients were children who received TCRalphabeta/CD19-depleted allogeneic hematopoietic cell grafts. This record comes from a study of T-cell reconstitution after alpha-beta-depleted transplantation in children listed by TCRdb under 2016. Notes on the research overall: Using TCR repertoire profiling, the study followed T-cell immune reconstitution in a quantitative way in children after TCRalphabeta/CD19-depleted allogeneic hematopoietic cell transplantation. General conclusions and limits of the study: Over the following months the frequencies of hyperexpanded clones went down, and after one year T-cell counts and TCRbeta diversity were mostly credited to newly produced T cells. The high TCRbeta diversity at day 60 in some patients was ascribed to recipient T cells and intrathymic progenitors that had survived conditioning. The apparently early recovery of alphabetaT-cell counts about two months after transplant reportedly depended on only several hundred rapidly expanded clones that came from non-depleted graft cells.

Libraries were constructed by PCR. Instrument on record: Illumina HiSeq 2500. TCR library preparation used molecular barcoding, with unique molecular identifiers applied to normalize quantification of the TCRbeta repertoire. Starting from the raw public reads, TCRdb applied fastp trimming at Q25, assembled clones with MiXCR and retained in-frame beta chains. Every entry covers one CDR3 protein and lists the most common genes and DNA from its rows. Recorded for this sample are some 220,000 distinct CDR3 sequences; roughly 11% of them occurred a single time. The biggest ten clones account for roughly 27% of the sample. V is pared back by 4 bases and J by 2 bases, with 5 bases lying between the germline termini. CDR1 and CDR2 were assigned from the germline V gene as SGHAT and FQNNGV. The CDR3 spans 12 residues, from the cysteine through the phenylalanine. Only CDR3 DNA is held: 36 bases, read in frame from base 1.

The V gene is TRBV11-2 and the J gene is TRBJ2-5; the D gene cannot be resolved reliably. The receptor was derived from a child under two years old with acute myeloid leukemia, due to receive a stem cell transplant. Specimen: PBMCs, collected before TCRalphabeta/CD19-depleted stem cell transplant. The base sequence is TGTGCCAGCAGCTATGAGCAAGAGACCCAGTACTTC. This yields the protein CASSYEQETQYF. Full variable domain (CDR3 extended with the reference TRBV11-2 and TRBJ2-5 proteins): EAGVAQSPRYKIIEKRQSVAFWCNPISGHATLYWYQQILGQGPKLLIQFQNNGVVDDSQLPKDRFSAERLKGVDSTLKIQPAKLEDSAVYLCASSYEQETQYFGPGTRLLVL.